This TCR beta chain originates from a study of Ad26.COV2.S vaccination and SARS-CoV-2 variants. On the study more broadly: Once or twice, 56 days apart, Ad26.COV2.S was delivered intramuscularly.

The repertoire was sequenced with immunoSEQ multiplex PCR; TCRdb's copy has only in-frame clones and lacks some. The sample carries about 450,000 clones, nearly 90% recorded once. Concerning this clone itself: Antigen unknown.

This sample's treatment: approximately 18 received Ad26.COV2.S at low or high dose, single or two shots; 5 received placebo; per-sample allocation not given. Specimen acquisition occurred on day 63 following the initial vaccine or placebo injection. Wuhan-strain spike was delivered by a replication-incompetent Ad26 vector. General study findings and limits: For non-spike TCRs, breadth in vaccine recipients resembled that in placebo recipients.

With 0 bases clipped from V and 11 bases from J, the junction kept 9 bases outside the gene matches. The CDR3 has 16 amino acids. CDR1 and CDR2 from the germline V gene are LGHNA and YSLEER. The source was peripheral blood, collected in a trial of Ad26.COV2.S vaccine versus placebo. This TCR came from a person aged 18-60 years who received the Ad26.COV2.S COVID-19 vaccine or a placebo. The chain joins TRBV4-3 to TRBJ1-6; 8 bases agree with TRBD1. The CDR3 region has the DNA TGCGCCAGCAGCCAAGAAGGAGGACAGGGTGGGCCACCCCTCCACTTT. It translates to CASSQEGGQGGPPLHF.